One sample yielded the 19 T cell receptor beta chains listed below, sequenced in a study of blood T cell repertoires in COVID-19. Clones were sequenced by immunoSEQ multiplex PCR, and TCRdb holds only the in-frame ones, with some missing. Of 300,000 or so clones listed, about 88% were seen once; the top ten hold approximately 0.99%. The sequenced sample was PBMCs or T cells enriched from blood (not recorded which). Receptors originate from a woman in her 30s who had recovered from COVID-19.

The rearrangement uses TRBV9 and TRBJ1-1; 10 bases align to TRBD1. The germline V gene encodes CDR1 SGDLS and CDR2 YYNGEE. V lost 0 bases and J lost 0; bases outside the gene matches: 11. This CDR3 region has 19 residues. The CDR3 nucleotides are TGTGCCAGCAGCGTAGTCGACATACTCGGGACAGGGGTGAACACTGAAGCTTTCTTT. It is translated as CASSVVDILGTGVNTEAFF.

The rearrangement links TRBV28 to TRBJ2-3, with a tentative D call TRBD1 (5 bases). This CDR3 contains 14 residues. The V gene lost 3 bases and the J gene lost 2 bases, with 9 bases spanning the gap. Germline V gene sequence: CDR1 MDHEN, CDR2 SYDVKM. DNA for the CDR3: TGTGCCAGCAGTTTTGGGGCACTCACAGATACGCAGTATTTT. Translated, it gives CASSFGALTDTQYF.

In this sample, this clone turned up once. CDR3 loop: CASSPGAGAYEQYF. In DNA, the CDR3 is TGTGCCAGCAGCCCAGGGGCAGGGGCCTACGAGCAGTACTTC. The chain recombines TRBV3-1 (or the pseudogene TRBV3-2) with TRBJ2-7, with TRBD1 as a possible D gene (6 bases). V dropped 4 bases and J dropped 2 bases, with 12 bases sitting between them. CDR3 length: 14 residues. Germline V gene lookup returns CDR1 LGHDT and CDR2 YNNKEL (reference sequence).

This clone was counted a single time. V usage is TRBV10-3 and J usage is TRBJ2-5, with 11 nucleotides matching TRBD1. V trimming: 4 bases; J trimming: 5 bases; junction bases outside the gene matches: 3. Germline assignment: CDR1 ENHRY and CDR2 SYGVKD. CDR3 length: 14 residues. This chain's CDR3 is CAISGTGGVETQYF. CDR3 in DNA: TGTGCCATCAGTGGGACAGGGGGCGTCGAGACCCAGTACTTC.

V gene TRBV5-4 combines with J gene TRBJ2-7, with D perhaps matching TRBD1 (5 bases). This CDR3 spans 17 amino acids. Trimming removed 4 bases at V and 4 bases at J, with 24 bases between. The germline CDR1 and CDR2 sequences are SGHNT and YYREEE (reference sequence). In DNA, the CDR3 is TGTGCCAGCAGCCCCGATGGTGTTGGACAAGGACCTTACGAGCAGTACTTC. Encoded protein: CASSPDGVGQGPYEQYF.

The genes are TRBV29-1 and TRBJ2-1; D might be TRBD2 (5 bases). The CDR3 length is 13 residues. CDR1 is SQVTM, CDR2 ANQGSEA, per germline. The V end was cut by 6 bases, the J end by 2 bases, with 11 bases between. The CDR3 region has the DNA TGCAGCGTGCTAGCAGATCCCTACAATGAGCAGTTCTTC. Protein sequence: CSVLADPYNEQFF.

The chain couples TRBV5-5 to TRBJ1-5, with D unclear. CDR1 is SGHKS and CDR2 is YYEKEE in the germline V gene (reference sequence). V was shortened by 0 bases and J by 6 bases, with 10 bases between the two germline ends. This CDR3 spans 14 amino acids. The CDR3 region has the DNA TGTGCCAGCAGCTTGGATCCGGCGGGTCAGCCCCAGCATTTT. It codes for CASSLDPAGQPQHF.

The chain combines TRBV2 with TRBJ2-1, with D perhaps TRBD1 (6 bases). In germline, CDR1 is SNHLY, CDR2 FYNNEI. The V and J ends lost 7 bases and 7 bases respectively, with 8 bases between them. The CDR3 length is 11 residues. CDR3 loop: CASNRENEQFF. CDR3 bases: TGTGCCAGCAACAGGGAGAATGAGCAGTTCTTC.

The chain combines TRBV9 with TRBJ1-2; the match to TRBD1 covers 11 bases. Trimming took 6 bases from V and 7 from J; bases not matched to a gene: 8. The germline CDR1 and CDR2 sequences are SGDLS and YYNGEE. This CDR3 is built from 14 residues. The CDR3 nucleotides read TGTGCCAGCAACCCGGGACAGGGGGTTGCTGGCTACACCTTC. Translation gives CASNPGQGVAGYTF.

The chain couples TRBV12-5 to TRBJ1-2; 10 bases agree with TRBD1. The ends lost 6 bases at V and 4 bases at J; junction bases unmatched: 5. Looked up from germline, CDR1 is LGHNT and CDR2 is FRNRAP. The CDR3 is made up of 14 amino acids. The CDR3 loop is CASGEDRGTYGYTF. In nucleotides, the CDR3 is TGTGCTAGTGGAGAGGACAGGGGGACCTATGGCTACACCTTC.

The chain carries TRBV15 and TRBJ2-2; 8 bases fit TRBD1. The CDR3 has 15 residues. The germline V gene encodes CDR1 LNHNV and CDR2 YYDKDF (reference sequence). The V gene end was trimmed by 1 base and the J gene end by 6 bases; junction bases not matched to a gene: 4. CDR3 residues: CATSRATGDPGELFF. The CDR3 DNA reads as TGTGCCACCAGCAGAGCGACAGGGGACCCCGGGGAGCTGTTTTTT. The variable domain in full, with the rest retrieved from reference TRBV15 and TRBJ2-2, is DAMVIQNPRYQVTQFGKPVTLSCSQTLNHNVMYWYQQKSSQAPKLLFHYYDKDFNNEADTPDNFQSRRPNTSFCFLDIRSPGLGDTAMYLCATSRATGDPGELFFGEGSRLTVL.

This clone was seen only once. This chain links TRBV27 with TRBJ1-3, with no clear D. The V gene lost 2 bases and the J gene lost 3 bases, with 11 bases spanning the gap. The CDR3 runs 15 residues. Germline lookup yields CDR1 MNHEY and CDR2 SMNVEV (reference sequence). CDR3 coding DNA: TGTGCCAGCAGTTTAGGTGCGTCCTTTGGAAACACCATATATTTT. Translating gives CASSLGASFGNTIYF.

V is TRBV7-9 and J is TRBJ2-2; a weak D match, TRBD2 (6 bases). Looked up from germline, CDR1 is SEHNR and CDR2 is FQNEAQ (reference sequence). Trimming cost V 5 bases and J 2 bases, with 12 bases left between them. This CDR3 region has 15 residues. DNA of the CDR3: TGTGCCAGCAGCCCAGCGGGCAGCAACACCGGGGAGCTGTTTTTT. Amino acids: CASSPAGSNTGELFF. The entire variable domain, with the rest obtained from reference TRBV7-9 and TRBJ2-2, is as follows: DTGVSQNPRHKITKRGQNVTFRCDPISEHNRLYWYRQTLGQGPEFLTYFQNEAQLEKSRLLSDRFSAERPKGSFSTLEIQRTEQGDSAMYLCASSPAGSNTGELFFGEGSRLTVL.

This clone was seen a few times. The CDR3, as DNA: TGCGCCAGCAGCTTCGGACTAGCGGGGGGCACAGATACGCAGTATTTT. Its translation: CASSFGLAGGTDTQYF. The genes are TRBV5-1 and TRBJ2-3; 13 nucleotides match TRBD2. V dropped 2 bases and J dropped 1; count of bases not matched to a gene: 1. In germline, CDR1 is SGHRS, CDR2 YFSETQ. CDR3 length: 16 amino acids.

V gene TRBV11-2 combines with J gene TRBJ1-6; 8 bases fit TRBD1. The V segment lost 5 bases and the J segment 10 bases; nucleotides outside the gene matches: 13. Germline CDR1 is SGHAT and CDR2 is FQNNGV. This CDR3 contains 16 residues. The CDR3 sequence: CASSTPGGQGRSPLHF. As DNA, the CDR3 is TGTGCCAGCAGCACTCCCGGTGGACAGGGTCGATCACCCCTCCACTTT.

This sequence joins TRBV28 and TRBJ2-2; D gene unclear. Germline-derived CDR1 and CDR2 are MDHEN and SYDVKM. Trimming pared 6 bases from V and 5 bases from J, leaving 10 bases between. There are 13 residues in the CDR3. CDR3 in amino acids: CASSVPGTGELFF. The CDR3 DNA is TGTGCCAGCAGCGTACCCGGGACCGGGGAGCTGTTTTTT.

This chain links TRBV21-1 with TRBJ1-2. TRBV21-1 is a listed pseudogene. The CDR3 has 14 amino acids. In DNA form, the CDR3 reads TGTGCCAGCAGCAAAGGCGGTCGCCCGCGTGGCTACACCTTC. Amino acid sequence: CASSKGGRPRGYTF.

This clone was found once. This chain links TRBV27 with TRBJ1-5; possible D gene TRBD1, 6 bases. The germline V and J ends were trimmed by 4 bases and 7 bases, with 14 bases remaining between them. Germline assignment: CDR1 MNHEY and CDR2 SMNVEV (reference sequence). This CDR3 comprises 14 residues. CDR3 in DNA: TGTGCCAGCAGTTCGGGGGCGGGGGGCCAGCCCCAGCATTTT. Amino acids: CASSSGAGGQPQHF.

In its sample, this clone was seen a few times. The V call is TRBV6-4, the J call TRBJ2-3; 8 bases are shared with TRBD1. Trimming removed 0 bases from V and 1 base from J; junction bases left unmatched: 3. The germline V gene has CDR1 MRHNA and CDR2 SNTAGT. This CDR3 has 16 residues. CDR3 sequence: CASSDSAGGGTDTQYF. In nucleotides, the CDR3 is TGTGCCAGCAGTGACTCGGCAGGGGGCGGCACAGATACGCAGTATTTT.